This T cell receptor (beta chain) was identified during a study of response to subunit inactivated influenza vaccine. Details on this clonotype: No antigen is known for it.

The study's findings and limits: Each seasonal influenza vaccination recruits few new T cells, the authors suggested.

Trimming left V 3 bases short and J 12 bases short, with 14 bases between. Germline loops: CDR1 KGHDR, CDR2 SFDVKD. The CDR3 is made up of 13 amino acids. TCRdb reprocessed the RT-PCR reads with MiXCR, giving one entry per CDR3 protein. The sample gives under 850,000 distinct CDR3 sequences, around 18% of which show up once; about a tenth is in the top ten. The starting material was PBMCs from blood, obtained more than 4 days after vaccination. This rearrangement joins TRBV24-1 to TRBJ2-1; D remains ambiguous. The source is a man aged 50-59 years who received an inactivated influenza vaccine. This CDR3 is CATSDLGRFGQFF. The CDR3 nucleotides read TGTGCCACCAGTGATCTAGGACGTTTTGGGCAGTTCTTC.